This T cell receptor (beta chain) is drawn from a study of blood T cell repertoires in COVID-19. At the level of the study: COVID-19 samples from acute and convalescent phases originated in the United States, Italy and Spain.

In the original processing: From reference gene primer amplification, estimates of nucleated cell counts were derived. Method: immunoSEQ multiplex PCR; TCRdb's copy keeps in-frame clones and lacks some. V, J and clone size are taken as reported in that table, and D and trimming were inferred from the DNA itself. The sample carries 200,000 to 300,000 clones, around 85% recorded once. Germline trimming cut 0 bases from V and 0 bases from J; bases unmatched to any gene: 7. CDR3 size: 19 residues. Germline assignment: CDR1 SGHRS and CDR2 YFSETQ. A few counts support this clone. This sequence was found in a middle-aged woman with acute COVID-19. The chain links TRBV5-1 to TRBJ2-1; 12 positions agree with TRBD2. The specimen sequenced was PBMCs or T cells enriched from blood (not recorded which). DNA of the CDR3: TGCGCCAGCAGCTTGGGACTAGCGGGAGTGAGAGGCTCCTACAATGAGCAGTTCTTC. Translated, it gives CASSLGLAGVRGSYNEQFF.